This entry concerns a single T cell receptor beta chain. What it binds is unknown. This entry comes from a study of T-cell memory formation after mild COVID-19. Notes on the study in general: CD4/CD8 balance characterized clones contracting day 15 to 85, and CD4+ skew characterized later expanders. Still unconfirmed is whether the second-wave clones peaking on day 37 recognized SARS-CoV-2. In pre-infection memory, a portion of responding clones appeared, which suggested that cross-reactive memory joined.

Sample barcodes and UMIs were carried by the TCR alpha and TCR beta cDNA libraries that 5'RACE generated with constant-segment primers. TCRdb used MiXCR to reprocess the 5' RACE reads, holding one entry per CDR3 protein. The profile covers roughly 130,000 distinct CDR3 sequences, with over 15% appearing a single time and approximately 5.5% taken by the ten largest. This CDR3 has 12 residues. Germline V gives CDR1 SGHTA, CDR2 FQGTGA. The ends were cut back, 5 bases at V and 3 bases at J, with 4 bases in the middle. The receptor's source is a man younger than 30 who had mild COVID-19 (a few samples of this study predate the infection). Cell type and time point are not known. Material for sequencing was PBMCs or a T cell subset sorted from them (not recorded which). The rearrangement links TRBV7-3 to TRBJ2-2; no clear D gene. As DNA, the CDR3 is TGTGCCAGCAGCCCACACACCGGGGAGCTGTTTTTT. Its protein is CASSPHTGELFF.